This T cell receptor beta chain is from a study of early T cells in non-severe SARS-CoV-2 infection. Germline V lookup: CDR1 MDHEN, CDR2 SYDVKM. V was cut by 1 base and J by 8 bases, with 6 bases left in between. The CDR3 length is 13 residues. TCRdb recomputed calls from the 5' RACE reads with MiXCR, one row per CDR3 protein. The data contain tens of thousands of distinct CDR3 sequences, around 15% of them singletons. The chain carries TRBV28 and TRBJ1-6; no firm D call. What was sequenced was whole blood. The TCR comes from an adult who was a healthcare worker with PCR-confirmed SARS-CoV-2 infection or an uninfected control (not recorded which). The CDR3 DNA reads TGTGCCAGCAGTTTATACGGGGATTCACCCCTCCACTTT. Residues: CASSLYGDSPLHF.